This T cell receptor beta chain was recovered during a study of T cell changes during pregnancy in multiple sclerosis. Germline-derived CDR1 and CDR2 are SEHNR and FQNEAQ (reference sequence). The V gene end was trimmed by 3 bases and the J gene end by 4 bases; junction bases not matched to a gene: 3. The CDR3 is 14 residues long. Clones were sequenced by immunoSEQ multiplex PCR, and TCRdb holds only the in-frame ones, with some missing. The sample has under 50,000 clones, 92% seen once. The receptor was derived from a female donor with multiple sclerosis, enrolled in a pregnancy study. The chain joins TRBV7-9 to TRBJ2-1; TRBD2 matches at 7 bases. The source was CD8+ T cells from peripheral blood mononuclear cells, collected before pregnancy. In DNA, the CDR3 is TGTGCCAGCAGCTTCGGGGGGAATTACAATGAGCAGTTCTTC. This translates into CASSFGGNYNEQFF.